This T cell receptor (beta chain) was observed in a study of blood T cell repertoires in COVID-19. At the level of the study: T cells, B-cell-depleted T cells, or PBMCs provided the cDNA or gDNA that served as material.

In terms of age and location, participants ranged from about 18 to 95 years and lived in approximately 24 US areas. Clinical history as reported by participants underpinned cohort assignment. The J segment lost 8 bases and the V segment lost 0 bases, leaving 7 bases of the junction unmatched. The CDR3 length is 15 residues. CDR1 SGDLS and CDR2 YYNGEE come from the germline V gene. Original data processing: It was from reference gene primer amplification that nucleated cell counts were estimated. The method was immunoSEQ multiplex PCR; TCRdb's version includes in-frame clones alone and lacks a portion of them. V, J and clone size reflect that table, while D and trimming were determined from the DNA. The sample shows around 200,000 clones, about 82% of them seen only once.

The specimen was PBMCs or T cells enriched from blood (not recorded which). This rearrangement joins TRBV9 to TRBJ2-1; 8 nucleotides agree with TRBD2. This TCR was recovered from a man aged 40-49 years with acute COVID-19. The CDR3 DNA sequence: TGTGCCAGCAGCGTAGATGGTAGCGGGAAGCATGAGCAGTTCTTC. The encoded protein is CASSVDGSGKHEQFF.